The 26 T cell receptor beta chains below all came from one sample that was sequenced in a study of cytomegalovirus exposure and HLA in healthy donors. The PCR used 60 Vbeta and 13 Jbeta primers. Profiled with immunoSEQ multiplex PCR; TCRdb holds only in-frame clones, not every one. The table has around 200,000 clones, around 89% seen once; the top ten hold 1%. The sample taken for sequencing was PBMCs. The receptors originated from a woman younger than 35 in good health and CMV-seronegative.

Details on this clone: This CDR3 is also generated by other DNA sequences in the sample. The CDR3 nucleotides read TGTGCCAGCAGTGATCAGGGGGTAGAGACCCAGTACTTC. It is translated as CASSDQGVETQYF. The chain uses TRBV2 and TRBJ2-5, with 7 nucleotides matching TRBD1. J lost 4 bases, V lost 3 bases, and 2 bases had no gene match. The CDR3 runs to 13 residues. Germline V gene lookup returns CDR1 SNHLY and CDR2 FYNNEI.

This clone was detected once. This rearrangement joins TRBV27 to TRBJ2-7, with D perhaps TRBD2 (5 bases). Germline V lookup: CDR1 MNHEY, CDR2 SMNVEV (reference sequence). Trimming cost V 5 bases and J 4 bases, with 21 bases left between them. This CDR3 region has 16 residues. CDR3 nucleotides: TGTGCCAGCAGTCCAATACATCGAGGGAGTTCGTACGAGCAGTACTTC. This sequence encodes CASSPIHRGSSYEQYF.

This chain links TRBV21-1 with TRBJ2-2; the table's D call, TRBD2, was not checked against the DNA. TRBV21-1 constitutes a pseudogene. CDR3 length: 18 amino acids. The CDR3 DNA reads TGTGCCAGCAGCCCAAGGGGACTAGCGGGATGGGACACCGGGGAGCTGTTTTTT. Translation: CASSPRGLAGWDTGELFF.

The chain is built from TRBV7-9 and TRBJ1-5; 8 positions match TRBD1. The CDR3 covers 17 residues. The V gene's germline CDR1 is SEHNR and CDR2 FQNEAQ (reference sequence). V was pared by 5 bases and J by 3 bases, with 12 bases of the junction left unmatched. The CDR3 DNA reads TGTGCCAGCAGCACCAGCAAGGACAGGGACTTCAATCAGCCCCAGCATTTT. Its protein is CASSTSKDRDFNQPQHF. The full variable domain, rest sourced from reference TRBV7-9 and TRBJ1-5, is DTGVSQNPRHKITKRGQNVTFRCDPISEHNRLYWYRQTLGQGPEFLTYFQNEAQLEKSRLLSDRFSAERPKGSFSTLEIQRTEQGDSAMYLCASSTSKDRDFNQPQHFGDGTRLSIL.

This clone was seen just once. The gene calls are TRBV7-9 and TRBJ2-5; TRBD2 matches 11 bases. V lost 3 bases, J lost 6 bases, and 18 bases stayed unmatched. Germline assignment: CDR1 SEHNR and CDR2 FQNEAQ (reference sequence). The CDR3 extends over 19 amino acids. The CDR3 sequence: CASSFRGGTSGLKNQTQYF. The CDR3 DNA follows: TGTGCCAGCAGCTTTAGAGGGGGGACTAGCGGCTTAAAAAATCAGACCCAGTACTTC.

V gene TRBV6-5 combines with J gene TRBJ2-1; 8 positions match TRBD2. The CDR3 is made up of 14 amino acids. Losses at the gene ends were 9 bases for V and 4 bases for J; bases not matched to a gene: 8. Per the germline V gene, CDR1 is MNHEY and CDR2 is SVGAGI. CDR3 sequence: CARGAGGGYNEQFF. In DNA form, the CDR3 reads TGTGCCAGGGGGGCGGGAGGTGGTTACAATGAGCAGTTCTTC.

This chain joins TRBV5-1 and TRBJ2-1; 8 nucleotides line up with TRBD2. This CDR3 contains 15 residues. Germline V CDR1 and CDR2: SGHRS, YFSETQ. With V trimmed by 7 bases and J by 3 bases, 9 bases remained unmatched. CDR3 loop: CASGFFAGGYNEQFF. CDR3 sequence (DNA): TGCGCCAGCGGATTTTTTGCGGGAGGCTACAATGAGCAGTTCTTC.

This clone came up once. The chain combines TRBV6-5 with TRBJ1-5; 7 bases line up with TRBD1. The CDR3 is 15 residues long. Per germline, CDR1 MNHEY and CDR2 SVGAGI. J gave up 5 bases and V 4 bases, and 8 bases lay outside the gene matches. The CDR3 here is CASSSRQGTDQPQHF. DNA for the CDR3: TGTGCCAGCAGTTCTCGACAGGGTACGGATCAGCCCCAGCATTTT.

This sequence joins TRBV7-2 and TRBJ1-2; 7 positions agree with TRBD1. CDR3 length equals 14 residues. Germline CDR1 and CDR2: SGHTA and FQGNSA. With 5 bases clipped from V and 4 bases from J, the junction kept 7 bases outside the gene matches. The CDR3 nucleotides are TGTGCCAGCAGCCCACCCAGACAGGGCTATGGCTACACCTTC. It translates to CASSPPRQGYGYTF.

The chain joins TRBV10-1 to TRBJ2-1; 8 nucleotides align to TRBD2. The CDR3 is 14 residues long. J lost 8 bases, V lost 5 bases, and 8 bases had no gene match. Germline CDR1 WNHNN, CDR2 SYGVQD (reference sequence). As DNA, the CDR3 is TGCGCCAGCAGTTTGCGGGGGGATAGGGATGAGCAGTTCTTC. The encoded protein is CASSLRGDRDEQFF.

This chain uses TRBV4-1 with TRBJ1-1; TRBD1 aligns across 10 bases. V lost 0 bases, J lost 4 bases, and 5 bases stayed unmatched. The CDR3 loop spans 16 amino acids. Per germline, CDR1 MGHRA and CDR2 YSYEKL. The chain's CDR3 is CASSQDAGQGFTEAFF. The CDR3 DNA sequence: TGCGCCAGCAGCCAAGATGCGGGACAGGGGTTCACTGAAGCTTTCTTT.

This chain connects TRBV5-1 to TRBJ2-2; TRBD2 matches at 8 bases. The CDR3 extends over 15 amino acids. The V gene end was trimmed by 5 bases and the J gene end by 0 bases; junction bases not matched to a gene: 3. Germline values: CDR1 SGHRS, CDR2 YFSETQ. DNA for the CDR3: TGCGCCAGCAGACTACTAGCGGCGAACACCGGGGAGCTGTTTTTT. Protein sequence: CASRLLAANTGELFF.

The chain employs TRBV15 and TRBJ1-1; TRBD1 agrees at 7 bases. In germline, CDR1 is LNHNV, CDR2 YYDKDF (reference sequence). CDR3 length: 14 amino acids. Trimming took 4 bases from V and 5 from J; bases not matched to a gene: 7. Here the CDR3 DNA reads TGTGCCACCAGCACTAGGACAGGAGGGACTGAAGCTTTCTTT. It specifies CATSTRTGGTEAFF.

V is TRBV27 and J is TRBJ2-7, with TRBD2 identical over 11 bases. There are 17 residues in the CDR3. Trimming removed 0 bases from V and 0 bases from J; junction bases left unmatched: 4. CDR1 is MNHEY, CDR2 SMNVEV, per germline (reference sequence). The CDR3 sequence is CASSLSGLAEYSYEQYF. CDR3 nucleotides: TGTGCCAGCAGTTTATCGGGACTAGCGGAGTACTCCTACGAGCAGTACTTC.

The V and J genes are TRBV2 and TRBJ1-2; the D gene is possibly TRBD1 (5 bases). Germline V CDR1 and CDR2: SNHLY, FYNNEI. The V gene lost 7 bases and the J gene lost 7 bases, with 16 bases spanning the gap. CDR3 length equals 13 residues. The CDR3 sequence is CASTPTGGSGYTF. The CDR3 nucleotides read TGTGCCAGCACCCCCACGGGGGGATCTGGCTACACCTTC.

As concerns this clone: The junction departs from germline at one end; a sequencing error may be responsible. The genes are TRBV11-2 and TRBJ1-1, with 7 bases matching TRBD1. The CDR3 extends over 13 amino acids. Germline-derived CDR1 and CDR2 are SGHAT and FQNNGV. DNA for the CDR3: TGTGCCAGCAGCCCGGGGACAGTTCTGAAGAGGATCTTT. This encodes CASSPGTVLKRIF. Together with reference TRBV11-2 and TRBJ1-1, the CDR3 gives the full variable domain: EAGVAQSPRYKIIEKRQSVAFWCNPISGHATLYWYQQILGQGPKLLIQFQNNGVVDDSQLPKDRFSAERLKGVDSTLKIQPAKLEDSAVYLCASSPGTVLKRIFGQGTRLTVV.

The chain carries TRBV14 and TRBJ2-2; D is perhaps TRBD2 (5 bases). Trimming removed 1 base at V and 6 bases at J, with 9 bases between. This CDR3 contains 14 residues. Germline V gene data show CDR1 as SGHDN and CDR2 as FVKESK. The CDR3 DNA reads TGTGCCAGCAGCCAAGGAGGGAAGGCCGGGGAGCTGTTTTTT. Amino acid sequence: CASSQGGKAGELFF.

The CDR3 bases are TGTGCCAGCAGGCTTGACAGATCCAACACTGAAGCTTTCTTT. Translated: CASRLDRSNTEAFF. V usage is TRBV6-4 and J usage is TRBJ1-1, with a tentative D call TRBD1 (5 bases). Germline CDR1 is MRHNA and CDR2 is SNTAGT. The ends were cut back, 6 bases at V and 2 bases at J, with 13 bases in the middle. The CDR3 runs 14 residues.

The chain has TRBV2 and TRBJ2-7, with 8 bases lining up with TRBD2. From germline, CDR1 is SNHLY and CDR2 FYNNEI. The V and J ends lost 5 bases and 1 base, in that order; junction bases with no gene match: 4. CDR3 length equals 14 residues. DNA for the CDR3: TGTGCCAGCAGTCGGACTAGCATTTCCTACGAGCAGTACTTC. Its translation is CASSRTSISYEQYF.

The chain joins TRBV6-5 to TRBJ1-1; 8 bases agree with TRBD1. J lost 2 bases, V lost 5 bases, and 4 bases had no gene match. Per the germline V gene, CDR1 is MNHEY and CDR2 is SVGAGI. CDR3 size: 14 residues. CDR3 bases: TGTGCCAGCAGTAAGGGACAGGCAAACACTGAAGCTTTCTTT. Amino acids: CASSKGQANTEAFF.

J is TRBJ1-6 and V is TRBV5-1; D not resolved. The CDR3 contains 14 residues. Germline V lookup: CDR1 SGHRS, CDR2 YFSETQ. Trimming shortened V by 0 bases and J by 6 bases, and 7 bases separated the two germline ends. The CDR3 region has the DNA TGCGCCAGCAGCTTGGTCCAGGTTAATTCACCCCTCCACTTT. Encoded protein: CASSLVQVNSPLHF.

This chain joins TRBV6-5 and TRBJ1-2; D remains unclear. V was cut by 0 bases and J by 8 bases, with 16 bases left in between. The CDR3 is made up of 15 amino acids. CDR1 is MNHEY, CDR2 SVGAGI, per germline. The CDR3 bases are TGTGCCAGCAGTTACTCAATTGTGGGTACGGGGGGCTACACCTTC. Protein: CASSYSIVGTGGYTF.

This clone was recorded once. The chain joins TRBV6-6 to TRBJ2-7; 10 nucleotides agree with TRBD2. The V segment lost 0 bases and the J segment 2 bases; nucleotides outside the gene matches: 4. The CDR3 totals 16 residues. CDR1 MNHNY and CDR2 SVGAGI come from the germline V gene (reference sequence). The DNA for the CDR3 is TGTGCCAGCAGTTACTCCCGGACTAGCGGCCCCTACGAGCAGTACTTC. This encodes CASSYSRTSGPYEQYF.

In nucleotides, the CDR3 is TGTGCCAGTAGTATAGGTCGAGAAGTTTTTATGAACACTGAAGCTTTCTTT. It is translated as CASSIGREVFMNTEAFF. The chain is built from TRBV19 and TRBJ1-1; D is undetermined. Germline CDR1 and CDR2: LNHDA and SQIVND (reference sequence). CDR3 size: 17 residues. Trimming stripped 1 base from V and 0 bases from J, with 15 bases between.

A word on this clone: At one of its ends the junction is not consistent with the germline gene, which may arise from a read error. This CDR3 is CASSTGLAGNF. The CDR3, as DNA: TGTGCCAGCAGTACCGGACTAGCGGGGAACTTC. V and J are TRBV6-5 and TRBJ2-7; 12 bases are a match to TRBD2. Germline V gives CDR1 MNHEY, CDR2 SVGAGI. This CDR3 is 11 amino acids long.

The rearrangement uses TRBV6-1 and TRBJ1-1, with D perhaps matching TRBD1 (6 bases). Trimming cost V 2 bases and J 0 bases, with 19 bases left between them. Per germline, CDR1 MNHNS and CDR2 SASEGT. CDR3 length: 18 amino acids. The chain's CDR3 is CASSERIGGLGVNTEAFF. DNA for the CDR3: TGTGCCAGCAGTGAAAGAATAGGGGGACTAGGGGTGAACACTGAAGCTTTCTTT.